The T cell receptor (beta chain) described here comes from a study of T cell repertoires in cytomegalovirus infection. Study at large: In the study, CMV epitopes included recently identified HLA-C-restricted and well-studied HLA-B-restricted ones. Indications of both CMV infection and matching HLA type were provided by public TCR beta signatures.

In this sample, this clonotype turned up many times. Its antigen is not identified. The length of the CDR3 is 17 residues. Germline V gives CDR1 MGHRA, CDR2 YSYEKL. Trimming removed 5 bases at V and 8 bases at J, with 25 bases between. One entry per CDR3 protein results from TCRdb running MiXCR on the reads. Of a few hundred thousand distinct CDR3 sequences listed, 25% to 30% are singletons. Findings of the study overall: Identification of carriers of CMV plus the relevant HLA was achieved through cumulative public TCR beta family frequency. The ex vivo response was dominated by HLA-C-restricted CMV-specific TCR beta clonotypes.

This chain links TRBV4-1 with TRBJ2-1; possibly TRBD1 for D (6 bases). The sequence derives from a human donor in good health (CMV status not recorded). Some clones in this sample may be carry-over from other donors' samples. The specimen comprised cultured PBMCs, sampled from culture after CMV antigen stimulation. The CDR3 loop reads CASSSRTGSLRGDEQFF. CDR3 nucleotide sequence: TGCGCCAGCAGCTCCAGAACAGGGTCCCTACGGGGCGATGAGCAGTTCTTC.